This TCR beta chain emerged from a study of CD8+ T cells in alopecia areata. Germline CDR1 is GTSNPN and CDR2 is SVGIG (reference sequence). V lost 0 bases, J lost 2 bases, and 6 bases lay in between. The CDR3 has 13 residues. As for this clone: Its specificity is not known.

Sorting from PBMCs produced CD4+ and CD8+ T cells. cDNA prepared by RNA extraction and subsequent reverse transcription served as the template for sequencing. Clones were read by immunoSEQ multiplex PCR, and TCRdb kept only the in-frame ones, dropping some. The sample records about 110,000 clones, roughly 60% being singletons. Study-wide results and limits: For lesional scalp, especially alopecia totalis/universalis, clonality was higher than in normal scalp. Unlike in mice, where it was clearer, TCR sharing across patients was less clear, possibly HLA-related. Normal-skin resident alphabeta T cells also appear among scalp sample sequences.

The receptor was isolated from a human donor in good health. The chain uses TRBV30 and TRBJ2-3; D call uncertain. Sequencing was performed on CD8+ T cells sorted from blood. The CDR3 bases are TGTGCCTGGAGTGTTGGGGTCACAGATACGCAGTATTTT. It codes for CAWSVGVTDTQYF.